This entry concerns a single T cell receptor (beta chain). Authors' data handling: For nucleated cells, counts were estimated from reference gene primer amplification. The method was immunoSEQ multiplex PCR; TCRdb's version includes in-frame clones alone and lacks a portion of them. For V, J and clone size, that table is used; D and trimming come from the DNA. This sample has around 87,000 clones; roughly 90% occur once, and the top ten carry roughly 1.5%. This sample was included in a study of blood T cell repertoires in COVID-19. This CDR3 is 13 amino acids long. Germline values: CDR1 SEHNR, CDR2 FQNEAQ (reference sequence). Trimming took off 1 base at V and 3 bases at J, with 5 bases between the two ends.

Source material: peripheral blood. The sequence came from a human donor with active COVID-19. The donor label of this sample is uncertain. The V and J genes are TRBV7-9 and TRBJ2-3; D gene uncertain. This CDR3 is CASSLDSTDTQYF. The CDR3 coding sequence is TGTGCCAGCAGCTTAGACAGTACAGATACGCAGTATTTT.